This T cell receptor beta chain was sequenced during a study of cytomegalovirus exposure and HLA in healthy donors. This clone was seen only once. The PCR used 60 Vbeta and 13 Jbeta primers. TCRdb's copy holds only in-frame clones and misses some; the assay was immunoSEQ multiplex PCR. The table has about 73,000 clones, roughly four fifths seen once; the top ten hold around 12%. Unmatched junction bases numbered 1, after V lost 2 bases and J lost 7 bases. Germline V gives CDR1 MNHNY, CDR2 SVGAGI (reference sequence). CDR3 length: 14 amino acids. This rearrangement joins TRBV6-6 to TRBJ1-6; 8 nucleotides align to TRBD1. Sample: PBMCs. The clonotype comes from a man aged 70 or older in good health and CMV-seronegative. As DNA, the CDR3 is TGTGCCAGCAGTTACCAGGGGGCGAATTCACCCCTCCACTTT. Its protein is CASSYQGANSPLHF.